This TCR beta chain was recovered during a study of blood T cell repertoires in COVID-19. Study overall: Acute and convalescent COVID-19 specimens originated in the United States, Italy and Spain. Nucleic acid was either cDNA or gDNA, and it came from T cells, B-cell-depleted T cells, or PBMCs.

The CDR3 is 13 residues long. With 5 bases removed from V and 1 base from J, the gap between germline ends came to 8 bases. Germline V CDR1 and CDR2: LNHDA, SQIVND (reference sequence). This clone came up many times. Per the authors' pipeline: Counts of nucleated cells, estimated from reference gene primer amplification, were obtained. The repertoire was sequenced with immunoSEQ multiplex PCR; TCRdb's copy has only in-frame clones and lacks some. The DNA gave D and trimming, while V, J and clone size come from that table. The sample has tens of thousands of clones, roughly 82% seen once. This receptor was obtained from a man over 45 with active COVID-19. Sequenced input: peripheral blood. The rearrangement joins TRBV19 to TRBJ1-2; D is ambiguous. CDR3 nucleotide sequence: TGTGCCAGTAGTTCCTCGGTTAACTATGGCTACACCTTC. The encoded protein is CASSSSVNYGYTF. Supplemented by reference TRBV19 and TRBJ1-2, the full variable domain reads DGGITQSPKYLFRKEGQNVTLSCEQNLNHDAMYWYRQDPGQGLRLIYYSQIVNDFQKGDIAEGYSVSREKKESFPLTVTSAQKNPTAFYLCASSSSVNYGYTFGSGTRLTVV.